Shown below are 8 T cell receptor beta chains from a single sample sequenced in a study of CD8 T cells in Susac syndrome. When the RNA was reverse transcribed, random hexamers were used with an input of roughly 0.5 to 1 ug. TCRdb recomputed calls from the immunoSEQ multiplex PCR reads with MiXCR, one row per CDR3 protein. The sample consists of 150,000 to 200,000 distinct CDR3 sequences, around 95% of them appearing once. Sequences were obtained from CD4+ T cells from PBMCs. These receptors were taken from a human donor in good health.

The rearrangement joins TRBV20-1 to TRBJ2-2, with a possible D match to TRBD1 (7 bases). V was pared by 6 bases and J by 6 bases, with 23 bases between. Germline V gene lookup returns CDR1 DFQATT and CDR2 SNEGSKA (reference sequence). The CDR3 loop spans 16 amino acids. The CDR3 DNA sequence: TGCAGTGCACGGAGGGGGCCTGGAGGTCTCGCCGGGGAGCTGTTTTTT. Its translation: CSARRGPGGLAGELFF.

The chain employs TRBV6-5 and TRBJ2-1, with a weak D call TRBD2 (5 bases). The germline V and J ends were trimmed by 2 bases and 0 bases, with 11 bases remaining between them. CDR3 size: 16 residues. CDR1 and CDR2 from the germline V gene are MNHEY and SVGAGI. The CDR3 DNA reads TGTGCCAGCAGTTACGGGAGTTCGAGCTCCTACAATGAGCAGTTCTTC. It codes for CASSYGSSSSYNEQFF.

The gene calls are TRBV30 and TRBJ2-7, with 10 bases aligning to TRBD2. Germline CDR1 is GTSNPN and CDR2 is SVGIG (reference sequence). This CDR3 spans 15 amino acids. J was trimmed by 5 bases and V by 3 bases; bases with no gene match: 10. CDR3 residues: CAWSLAGAPVDEQYF. In DNA, the CDR3 is TGTGCCTGGAGCCTAGCGGGGGCCCCGGTCGACGAGCAGTACTTC. The full variable domain, in which reference TRBV30 and TRBJ2-7 provide the parts outside the CDR3, is SQTIHQWPATLVQPVGSPLSLECTVEGTSNPNLYWYRQAAGRGLQLLFYSVGIGQISSEVPQNLSASRPQDRQFILSSKKLLLSDSGFYLCAWSLAGAPVDEQYFGPGTRLTVT.

This chain links TRBV6-5 with TRBJ1-2, with 8 bases lining up with TRBD1. The CDR3 runs to 13 residues. V lost 4 bases and J lost 6; bases outside the gene matches: 4. Germline V gene sequence: CDR1 MNHEY, CDR2 SVGAGI. CDR3 protein: CASSSRGLDGYTF. The CDR3 DNA is TGTGCCAGCAGTTCCAGGGGGCTCGATGGCTACACCTTC.

This sequence joins TRBV12-3 or TRBV12-4 and TRBJ1-4; D perhaps matches TRBD1 (6 bases). This CDR3 spans 13 amino acids. Trimming removed 5 bases at V and 8 bases at J, with 12 bases between. CDR3 bases: TGTGCCAGCAGTCGGGACACAGGAGAAAAACTGTTTTTT. Translated, it gives CASSRDTGEKLFF.

V and J are TRBV15 and TRBJ2-7; the match to TRBD2 covers 8 bases. The J segment lost 0 bases and the V segment lost 1 base, leaving 8 bases of the junction unmatched. Germline V gene data show CDR1 as LNHNV and CDR2 as YYDKDF (reference sequence). The length of the CDR3 is 17 residues. The CDR3 bases are TGTGCCACCAGCAGAGTGTTAGCTAGCGGGCTCTCCTACGAGCAGTACTTC. Its translation: CATSRVLASGLSYEQYF.

The gene calls are TRBV20-1 and TRBJ2-1; TRBD2 aligns across 11 bases. The germline CDR1 and CDR2 sequences are DFQATT and SNEGSKA (reference sequence). V shed 3 bases, J shed 5 bases, and the junction held 6 bases outside the gene matches. CDR3 length: 15 residues. CDR3 bases: TGCAGTGCTAGGCGACTAGCGGGGTCCAACAATGAGCAGTTCTTC. Amino acids: CSARRLAGSNNEQFF.

V gene TRBV29-1 combines with J gene TRBJ1-1; unclear D gene. Trimming left V 2 bases short and J 3 bases short, with 10 bases between. Germline CDR1 is SQVTM and CDR2 is ANQGSEA. The CDR3 consists of 13 residues. CDR3 bases: TGCAGCGTTGAAAAGCGCATGGACACTGAAGCTTTCTTT. Amino acids: CSVEKRMDTEAFF. Full variable domain (outside the CDR3, taken from reference TRBV29-1 and TRBJ1-1): SAVISQKPSRDICQRGTSLTIQCQVDSQVTMMFWYRQQPGQSLTLIATANQGSEATYESGFVIDKFPISRPNLTFSTLTVSNMSPEDSSIYLCSVEKRMDTEAFFGQGTRLTVV.